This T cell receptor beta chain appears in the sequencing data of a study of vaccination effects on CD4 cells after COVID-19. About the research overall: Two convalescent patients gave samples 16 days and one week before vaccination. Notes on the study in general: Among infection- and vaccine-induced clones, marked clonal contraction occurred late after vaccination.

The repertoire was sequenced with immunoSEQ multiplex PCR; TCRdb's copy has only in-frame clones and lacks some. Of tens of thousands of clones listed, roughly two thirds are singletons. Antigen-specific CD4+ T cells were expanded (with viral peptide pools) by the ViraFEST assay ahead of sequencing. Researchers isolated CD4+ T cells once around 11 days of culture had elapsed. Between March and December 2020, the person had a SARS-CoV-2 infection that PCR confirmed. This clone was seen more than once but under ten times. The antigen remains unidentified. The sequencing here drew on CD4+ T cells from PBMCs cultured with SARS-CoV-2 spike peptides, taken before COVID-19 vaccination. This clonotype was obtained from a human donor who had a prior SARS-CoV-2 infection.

In nucleotides, the CDR3 is TGCGCCAGCAGCTTGGGGGACCCCGGGGATACGCAGTATTTT. This sequence encodes CASSLGDPGDTQYF. This chain links TRBV5-1 with TRBJ2-3; D tentatively reads TRBD1 or TRBD2 (5 bases each). Deletions cut 0 bases from V and 6 bases from J, with 11 bases between. Per germline, CDR1 SGHRS and CDR2 YFSETQ. The CDR3 length is 14 residues.